This T cell receptor (beta chain) was sequenced for a study of T-cell reconstitution after alpha-beta-depleted transplantation in children. As concerns this clonotype: The antigen is unknown.

General study findings and limits: Some patients showed high day-60 TCRbeta diversity, which derived from surviving recipient T cells and thymic progenitors. T-cell numbers and diversity, one year after transplant, stemmed largely from T cells that were newly produced. Expanded graft clones, several hundred of them, were reportedly the source of alpha-beta T cells about two months after transplant.

For TCRbeta, the library was prepared with unique molecular identifiers. Each CDR3 protein gets one entry after TCRdb re-called the PCR reads with MiXCR. The repertoire has fewer than 550,000 distinct CDR3 sequences, over 9.5% of them found once; the top ten carry 2% to 2.5%. Germline CDR1 MDHEN, CDR2 SYDVKM. The CDR3 totals 12 residues. The germline V and J ends were trimmed by 6 bases and 6 bases, with 12 bases remaining between them. This receptor was obtained from a child aged 2 to 15 with inherited bone marrow failure, due to receive a stem cell transplant. The sample in question was PBMCs, obtained before TCRalphabeta/CD19-depleted stem cell transplant. The gene calls are TRBV28 and TRBJ2-7; no firm D call. The CDR3 region is CASSQGPPEQYF. Written as DNA, the CDR3 is TGTGCCAGCAGCCAAGGGCCGCCCGAGCAGTACTTC.